This T cell receptor (beta chain) was retrieved from a study of cytomegalovirus exposure and HLA in healthy donors. The PCR was carried out with 60 Vbeta primers and 13 Jbeta primers. The protocol was immunoSEQ multiplex PCR, while the TCRdb copy is restricted to in-frame clones and leaves out a portion. The sample yields roughly 82,000 clones, roughly 80% seen once. Looked up from germline, CDR1 is SGDLS and CDR2 is YYNGEE. This CDR3 is built from 16 residues. Trimming removed 4 bases from V and 0 bases from J; junction bases left unmatched: 6. This clone appeared a single time. This receptor was obtained from a woman between 45 and 65 years old in good health and CMV-seropositive. The sample taken for sequencing was PBMCs. V is TRBV9 and J is TRBJ2-3; 9 bases line up with TRBD1. CDR3 sequence reads: CASSPTGGVSTDTQYF. The DNA of the CDR3 is TGTGCCAGCAGCCCGACAGGGGGGGTTAGCACAGATACGCAGTATTTT. The full variable domain, in which reference TRBV9 and TRBJ2-3 provide the parts outside the CDR3, is DSGVTQTPKHLITATGQRVTLRCSPRSGDLSVYWYQQSLDQGLQFLIQYYNGEERAKGNILERFSAQQFPDLHSELNLSSLELGDSALYFCASSPTGGVSTDTQYFGPGTRLTVL.